This T cell receptor (beta chain) was found in a study of cytotoxic CD8 clonotypes in ibrutinib-treated CLL. Study in general: Partial responders about 25, complete 2; about twelve progressed and some 14 stayed in remission by median roughly 73 months. Across samples, productive templates numbered 255,043 and productive rearrangements reached 94,082 on average. Study results and caveats: Before falling back toward baseline at progression, clonality had risen at the time of ibrutinib response. Sustained-remission and progressing patients were not sampled at matched times.

Concerning this clone: The antigen remains unidentified.

V gave up 5 bases and J gave up 5 bases; unmatched junction bases: 9. The CDR3 length is 15 residues. Germline loops: CDR1 LNHDA, CDR2 SQIVND (reference sequence). Sequenced by immunoSEQ multiplex PCR; TCRdb stores in-frame clones only, minus some. The table shows about 92,000 clones, with 60% to 80% occurring only once. The sample in question was PBMCs, obtained after 24 months of ibrutinib treatment. The chain employs TRBV19 and TRBJ1-5; 7 bases fit TRBD1. The sequence was obtained from a human donor with chronic lymphocytic leukemia. The CDR3 sequence is CASSPVEGADQPQHF. CDR3 DNA sequence: TGTGCCAGTAGTCCGGTGGAGGGGGCCGATCAGCCCCAGCATTTT.